The 27 T cell receptor beta chains below come from one sample, sequenced in a study of T cell repertoires in cytomegalovirus infection. TCRdb ran MiXCR on the reads and lists one entry per CDR3 protein. Of 350,000 to 400,000 distinct CDR3 sequences listed, about 35% were seen once; the top ten hold about 14%. These receptors' targets are unknown. Sequences were derived from cultured PBMCs, sampled from culture after CMV antigen stimulation. The receptors come from a human donor in good health (CMV status not recorded). Some clones in this sample may be carry-over from other donors' samples.

The rearrangement links TRBV7-2 to TRBJ2-1; TRBD2 matches at 9 bases. The CDR3 totals 16 residues. The V gene's germline CDR1 is SGHTA and CDR2 FQGNSA. After removal of 4 bases from V and 6 bases from J, the junction contained 10 bases not matched to a gene. The CDR3 loop is CASSSSRGRAPNEQFF. The CDR3 DNA reads TGTGCCAGCAGCTCGTCTCGCGGGAGGGCCCCCAATGAGCAGTTCTTC. Looking up the rest from reference TRBV7-2 and TRBJ2-1 gives the full variable domain: GAGVSQSPSNKVTEKGKDVELRCDPISGHTALYWYRQSLGQGLEFLIYFQGNSAPDKSGLPSDRFSAERTGGSVSTLTIQRTQQEDSAVYLCASSSSRGRAPNEQFFGPGTRLTVL.

This clonotype was seen many times. The chain employs TRBV7-9 and TRBJ2-3; D unresolved. The CDR3 is 13 amino acids. Looked up from germline, CDR1 is SEHNR and CDR2 is FQNEAQ (reference sequence). V was shortened by 5 bases and J by 4 bases, with 10 bases between the two germline ends. The CDR3, as DNA: TGTGCCAGCAGCGCCATCCTCGCAGATACGCAGTATTTT. Translation: CASSAILADTQYF. The variable domain in full, with the rest retrieved from reference TRBV7-9 and TRBJ2-3, is DTGVSQNPRHKITKRGQNVTFRCDPISEHNRLYWYRQTLGQGPEFLTYFQNEAQLEKSRLLSDRFSAERPKGSFSTLEIQRTEQGDSAMYLCASSAILADTQYFGPGTRLTVL.

The CDR3 nucleotides read TGTGCCTGGAGCTCCCCCAAAAACATTCAGTACTTC. Encoded protein: CAWSSPKNIQYF. This chain links TRBV30 with TRBJ2-4; D gene ambiguous. The CDR3 extends over 12 amino acids. CDR1 GTSNPN and CDR2 SVGIG come from the germline V gene (reference sequence). Trimming left V 3 bases short and J 2 bases short, with 5 bases between.

The V gene is TRBV28, the J gene TRBJ2-7; D is perhaps TRBD2 (5 bases). The CDR3 runs 16 residues. V was trimmed by 4 bases and J by 4 bases, leaving 20 bases between them. Germline-derived CDR1 and CDR2 are MDHEN and SYDVKM. CDR3 loop: CASSSPLAKASYEQYV. The CDR3 bases are TGTGCCAGCAGTTCTCCCCTAGCCAAGGCAAGTTACGAGCAGTACGTC.

This clonotype was observed a few times. This rearrangement joins TRBV6-2 or TRBV6-3 to TRBJ2-1; 7 nucleotides agree with TRBD2. This CDR3 has 19 amino acids. The germline CDR1 and CDR2 sequences are MNHEY and SVGEGT. V gave up 3 bases and J gave up 3 bases; unmatched junction bases: 17. This CDR3 is CASSYISHRGSGYYNEQFF. The CDR3 DNA reads as TGTGCCAGCAGTTATATTTCCCATCGTGGTAGCGGGTACTACAATGAGCAGTTCTTC.

This clonotype was observed a few times. The chain links TRBV4-2 to TRBJ1-1; D may be TRBD1 (6 bases). Trimming removed 1 base from V and 1 base from J, with 10 bases in between. Germline V lookup: CDR1 LGHNA, CDR2 YNFKEQ. The CDR3 length is 15 residues. The CDR3 protein is CASSQVDSENTEAFF. CDR3 DNA sequence: TGTGCCAGCAGCCAAGTGGACAGCGAGAACACTGAAGCTTTCTTT.

The chain uses TRBV7-6 and TRBJ2-7; 7 bases map to TRBD1. The ends lost 1 base at V and 5 bases at J; junction bases unmatched: 2. The CDR3 is made up of 13 amino acids. CDR1 SGHVS and CDR2 FNYEAQ come from the germline V gene. The CDR3 bases are TGTGCCAGCAGCTTAGAGACAGGGCACGAGCAGTACTTC. Translation gives CASSLETGHEQYF.

V gene TRBV7-8 combines with J gene TRBJ2-7; tentatively, D is TRBD1 or TRBD2 (5 bases each). Trimming stripped 1 base from V and 0 bases from J, with 10 bases between. Germline V gene sequence: CDR1 SGHVS, CDR2 FQNEAQ. The CDR3 is 15 residues long. The chain's CDR3 is CASSLGGMGSYEQYF. The CDR3, as DNA: TGTGCCAGCAGCTTAGGGGGGATGGGCTCCTACGAGCAGTACTTC.

The chain employs TRBV6-2 or TRBV6-3 and TRBJ1-1; D gene ambiguous. The CDR3 totals 14 residues. Trimming took off 0 bases at V and 1 base at J, with 6 bases between the two ends. Germline V CDR1 and CDR2: MNHEY, SVGEGT. CDR3 residues: CASSYSWENTEAFF. The CDR3 DNA follows: TGTGCCAGCAGTTACTCGTGGGAGAACACTGAAGCTTTCTTT.

This clonotype was counted only a few times. This chain links TRBV6-2 or TRBV6-3 with TRBJ2-7, with TRBD1 identical over 11 bases. CDR1 and CDR2 from the germline V gene are MNHEY and SVGEGT. Trimming removed 6 bases from V and 4 bases from J; junction bases left unmatched: 8. The CDR3 runs 15 residues. The CDR3 is CASRQSGTGGYEQYV. CDR3 bases: TGTGCCAGCAGACAGTCGGGGACAGGGGGATACGAGCAGTACGTC.

The rearrangement uses TRBV7-2 and TRBJ1-2, with a tentative D call TRBD1 (5 bases). Germline V gene data show CDR1 as SGHTA and CDR2 as FQGNSA. The germline V and J ends were trimmed by 5 bases and 8 bases, with 18 bases remaining between them. The CDR3 is made up of 14 amino acids. CDR3 loop: CASSPSPGAPGYTF. For the CDR3, the DNA is TGTGCCAGCAGCCCGAGCCCCGGGGCGCCCGGCTACACCTTC.

The J gene is TRBJ1-3, the V gene TRBV9, with D hard to call. This CDR3 region has 14 residues. Deletions cut 0 bases from V and 0 bases from J, with 4 bases between. Germline CDR1 is SGDLS and CDR2 is YYNGEE. CDR3 coding DNA: TGTGCCAGCAGCGTAGACCCCTCTGGAAACACCATATATTTT. Translating it yields CASSVDPSGNTIYF.

The V gene is TRBV11-3, the J gene TRBJ1-1, with D uncertain. The CDR3 is 14 residues long. The V and J ends lost 5 bases and 3 bases respectively, with 13 bases between them. Germline lookup yields CDR1 SGHNT and CDR2 YENEEA. The CDR3 DNA reads TGTGCCAGCAGCCCTGCCTTGTCGGACACTGAAGCTTTCTTT. Translated, it gives CASSPALSDTEAFF.

This clonotype was seen ten or more times. The V and J genes are TRBV28 and TRBJ2-7; 7 bases agree with TRBD2. The CDR3 consists of 13 residues. Per germline, CDR1 MDHEN and CDR2 SYDVKM. V gave up 6 bases and J gave up 3 bases; unmatched junction bases: 5. The CDR3 is CASSPTSSYEQYV. The CDR3 region has the DNA TGTGCCAGCAGCCCGACTAGCAGCTACGAGCAGTACGTC.

This chain joins TRBV19 and TRBJ2-1, with TRBD2 matching over 12 bases. V lost 5 bases to trimming and J lost 5 bases; unmatched junction nucleotides: 7. This CDR3 has 16 residues. Looked up from germline, CDR1 is LNHDA and CDR2 is SQIVND (reference sequence). CDR3 sequence: CASSPRLAGGNNEQFF. The CDR3 DNA reads TGTGCCAGTAGTCCCCGCCTAGCGGGAGGGAACAATGAGCAGTTCTTC.

This chain uses TRBV14 with TRBJ1-1, with 11 bases fitting TRBD1. In germline, CDR1 is SGHDN, CDR2 FVKESK. V shed 5 bases, J shed 4 bases, and the junction held 9 bases outside the gene matches. The CDR3 spans 16 residues. The CDR3, as DNA: TGTGCCAGCAGCTACCGGGACAGGGGGGCGGCCACTGAAGCTTTCTTT. This sequence encodes CASSYRDRGAATEAFF.

This clonotype occurred once. V usage is TRBV11-2 and J usage is TRBJ2-1; 10 bases align to TRBD2. J lost 2 bases, V lost 0 bases, and 7 bases had no gene match. There are 18 residues in the CDR3. CDR1 is SGHAT and CDR2 is FQNNGV in the germline V gene. The CDR3 here is CASSLEVFSGRAYNEQFF. The CDR3 nucleotides read TGTGCCAGCAGCTTAGAGGTTTTCAGCGGGAGGGCCTACAATGAGCAGTTCTTC.

The gene calls are TRBV6-5 and TRBJ2-7, with D hard to call. The V gene's germline CDR1 is MNHEY and CDR2 SVGAGI. V was shortened by 6 bases and J by 9 bases, with 21 bases between the two germline ends. This CDR3 has 14 residues. The CDR3 loop is CASRLSRAQPRQYF. Written as DNA, the CDR3 is TGTGCCAGCAGACTTAGTCGGGCCCAACCTCGGCAGTACTTC.

This clonotype was counted at least ten times. CDR3 amino acids: CASSIESGQPQHF. CDR3 nucleotide sequence: TGTGCCAGCAGCATAGAGTCAGGGCAGCCCCAGCATTTT. The chain couples TRBV7-2 to TRBJ1-5; possibly TRBD1 for D (5 bases). V dropped 5 bases and J dropped 7 bases, with 12 bases sitting between them. CDR1 is SGHTA, CDR2 FQGNSA, per germline. CDR3 length equals 13 residues.

The gene calls are TRBV18 and TRBJ1-5; possible D gene TRBD1, 5 bases. Germline CDR1 and CDR2: KGHSH and LQKENI. V was pared by 3 bases and J by 1 base, with 7 bases between. The CDR3 has 14 amino acids. The CDR3 region is CASSPGPSNQPQHF. The CDR3 DNA is TGTGCCAGCTCACCGGGGCCCAGCAATCAGCCCCAGCATTTT.

The genes are TRBV2 and TRBJ2-7; D possibly corresponds to TRBD1 (5 bases). Germline-derived CDR1 and CDR2 are SNHLY and FYNNEI. Trimming removed 1 base from V and 4 bases from J, with 14 bases in between. The CDR3 consists of 15 residues. The DNA of the CDR3 is TGTGCCAGCAGTGAAGAGATGGACACCCAATACGAGCAGTACGTC. This encodes CASSEEMDTQYEQYV.

This clonotype occurred once. V usage is TRBV7-8 and J usage is TRBJ2-5; TRBD1 aligns across 8 bases. Per germline, CDR1 SGHVS and CDR2 FQNEAQ. The V and J ends lost 4 bases and 4 bases, in that order; junction bases with no gene match: 11. The CDR3 is 16 amino acids. This CDR3 reads CASSSRGQGASETQYF. Here the CDR3 DNA reads TGTGCCAGCAGCTCTCGCGGGCAGGGGGCTTCAGAGACCCAGTACTTC. Variable domain in full (rest from reference TRBV7-8 and TRBJ2-5): GAGVSQSPRYKVAKRGQDVALRCDPISGHVSLFWYQQALGQGPEFLTYFQNEAQLDKSGLPSDRFFAERPEGSVSTLKIQRTQQEDSAVYLCASSSRGQGASETQYFGPGTRLLVL.

The chain combines TRBV5-6 with TRBJ2-3; the D is unclear. Deletions cut 4 bases from V and 4 bases from J, with 13 bases between. The CDR3 length is 14 residues. Germline CDR1 SGHDT, CDR2 YYEEEE. CDR3 amino acids: CASSRWGLADTQYF. CDR3 DNA: TGTGCCAGCAGCCGATGGGGTCTCGCAGATACGCAGTATTTT.

The rearrangement links TRBV13 to TRBJ2-7; D is perhaps TRBD2 (5 bases). Trimming pared 1 base from V and 0 bases from J, leaving 7 bases between. Per germline, CDR1 PRHDT and CDR2 FYEKMQ (reference sequence). This CDR3 region has 14 residues. This CDR3 reads CASSLATTSYEQYV. The CDR3 DNA follows: TGTGCCAGCAGCTTAGCGACTACCTCCTACGAGCAGTACGTC.

J is TRBJ1-3 and V is TRBV27; the match to TRBD1 covers 9 bases. The CDR3 sequence is 20 residues long. The trim removed 7 bases at V and 1 base at J, leaving 20 bases unmatched. Germline CDR1 reads MNHEY; CDR2 reads SMNVEV (reference sequence). This CDR3 is CASIHSGRDRDSRSGNTIYF. As DNA, the CDR3 is TGTGCCAGCATTCATTCTGGTCGGGACAGGGATTCAAGGTCTGGAAACACCATATATTTT.

This clonotype was found a few times. The chain carries TRBV10-2 and TRBJ1-6; D is unclear. Germline CDR1 is WSHSY and CDR2 is SAAADI. The CDR3 length is 16 residues. Trimming took 7 bases from V and 1 from J, leaving 14 bases between them. The CDR3 here is CASTGGVGSYNSPLHF. The CDR3 nucleotides are TGCGCCAGCACGGGCGGGGTCGGGTCCTATAATTCACCCCTCCACTTT.

This chain joins TRBV9 and TRBJ2-3, with unresolved D. CDR3 length: 15 amino acids. CDR1 and CDR2 from the germline V gene are SGDLS and YYNGEE. The germline V and J ends were trimmed by 0 bases and 0 bases, with 8 bases remaining between them. Here the CDR3 DNA reads TGTGCCAGCAGCGTAGGGCGGTTAAGCACAGATACGCAGTATTTT. Translation gives CASSVGRLSTDTQYF.